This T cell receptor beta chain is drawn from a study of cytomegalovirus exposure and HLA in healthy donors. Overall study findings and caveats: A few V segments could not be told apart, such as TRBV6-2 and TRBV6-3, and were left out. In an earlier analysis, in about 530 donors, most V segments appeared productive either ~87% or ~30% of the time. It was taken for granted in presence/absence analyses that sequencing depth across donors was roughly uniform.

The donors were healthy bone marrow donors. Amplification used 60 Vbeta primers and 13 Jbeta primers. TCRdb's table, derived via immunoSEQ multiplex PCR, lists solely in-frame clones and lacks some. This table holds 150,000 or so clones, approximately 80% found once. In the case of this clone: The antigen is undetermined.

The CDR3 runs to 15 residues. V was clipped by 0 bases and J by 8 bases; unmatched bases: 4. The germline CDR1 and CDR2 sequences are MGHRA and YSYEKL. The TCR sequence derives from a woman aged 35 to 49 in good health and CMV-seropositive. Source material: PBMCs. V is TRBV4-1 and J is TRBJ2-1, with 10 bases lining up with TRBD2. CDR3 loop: CASSQEAGGPDEQFF. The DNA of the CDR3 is TGCGCCAGCAGCCAAGAAGCGGGAGGGCCCGATGAGCAGTTCTTC.